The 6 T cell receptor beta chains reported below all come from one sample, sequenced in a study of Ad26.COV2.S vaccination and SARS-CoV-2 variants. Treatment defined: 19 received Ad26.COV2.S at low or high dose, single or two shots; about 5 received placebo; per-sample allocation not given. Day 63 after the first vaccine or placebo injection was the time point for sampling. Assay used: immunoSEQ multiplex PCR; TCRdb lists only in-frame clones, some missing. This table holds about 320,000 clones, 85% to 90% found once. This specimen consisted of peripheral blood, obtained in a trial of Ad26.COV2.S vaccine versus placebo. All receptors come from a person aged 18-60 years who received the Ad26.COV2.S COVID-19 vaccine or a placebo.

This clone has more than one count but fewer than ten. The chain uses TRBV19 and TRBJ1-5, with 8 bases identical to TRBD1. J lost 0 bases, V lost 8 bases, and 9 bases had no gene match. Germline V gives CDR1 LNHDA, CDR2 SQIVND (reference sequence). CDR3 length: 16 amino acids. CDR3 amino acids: CASLTGQGYSNQPQHF. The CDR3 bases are TGTGCCAGTCTTACAGGACAGGGTTATAGCAATCAGCCCCAGCATTTT.

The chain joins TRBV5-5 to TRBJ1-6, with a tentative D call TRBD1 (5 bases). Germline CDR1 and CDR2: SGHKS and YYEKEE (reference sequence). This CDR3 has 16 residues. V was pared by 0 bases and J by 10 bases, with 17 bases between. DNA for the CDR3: TGTGCCAGCAGCTTGGGGGGGATAGGTCGTTGGTCACCCCTCCACTTT. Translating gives CASSLGGIGRWSPLHF.

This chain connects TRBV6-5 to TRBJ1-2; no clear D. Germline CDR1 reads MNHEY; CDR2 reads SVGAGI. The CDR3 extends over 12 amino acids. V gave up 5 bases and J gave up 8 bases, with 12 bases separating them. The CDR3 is CASSTTPSGYTF. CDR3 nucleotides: TGTGCCAGCAGTACGACCCCCTCCGGCTACACCTTC.

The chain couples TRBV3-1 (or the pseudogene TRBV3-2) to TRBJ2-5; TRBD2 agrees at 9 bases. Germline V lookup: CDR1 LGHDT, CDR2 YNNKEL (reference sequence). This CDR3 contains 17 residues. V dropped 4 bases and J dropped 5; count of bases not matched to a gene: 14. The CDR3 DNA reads TGTGCCAGCAGCCTACCCCTTGGGCGGCGGGAGGGCGAGACCCAGTACTTC. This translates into CASSLPLGRREGETQYF.

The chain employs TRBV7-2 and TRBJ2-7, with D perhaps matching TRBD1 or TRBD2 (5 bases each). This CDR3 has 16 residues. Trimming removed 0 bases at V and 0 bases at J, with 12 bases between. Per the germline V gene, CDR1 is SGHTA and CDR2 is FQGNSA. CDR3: CASSLAPQGVSYEQYV. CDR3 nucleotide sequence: TGTGCCAGCAGCTTAGCCCCTCAGGGAGTCTCCTACGAGCAGTACGTC.

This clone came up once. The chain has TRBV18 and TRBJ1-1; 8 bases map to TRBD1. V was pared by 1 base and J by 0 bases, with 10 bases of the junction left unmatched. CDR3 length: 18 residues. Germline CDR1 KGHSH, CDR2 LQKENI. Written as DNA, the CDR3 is TGTGCCAGCTCACCACGTCAGGGGGCAGGGTCCATGAACACTGAAGCTTTCTTT. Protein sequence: CASSPRQGAGSMNTEAFF.